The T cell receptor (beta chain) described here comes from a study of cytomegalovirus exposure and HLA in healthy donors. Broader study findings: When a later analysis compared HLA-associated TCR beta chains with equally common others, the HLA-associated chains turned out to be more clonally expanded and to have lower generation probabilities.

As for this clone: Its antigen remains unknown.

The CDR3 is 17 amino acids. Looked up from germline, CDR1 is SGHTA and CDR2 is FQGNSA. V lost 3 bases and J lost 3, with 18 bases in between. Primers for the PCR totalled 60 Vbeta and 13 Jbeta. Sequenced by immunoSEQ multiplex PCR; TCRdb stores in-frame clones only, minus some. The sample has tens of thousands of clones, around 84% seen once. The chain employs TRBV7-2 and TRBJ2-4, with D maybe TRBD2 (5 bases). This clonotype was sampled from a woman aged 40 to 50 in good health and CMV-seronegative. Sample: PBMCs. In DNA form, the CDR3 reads TGTGCCAGCAGCTTTTTCGACACCCTAGCTGGCAAAAACATTCAGTACTTC. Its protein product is CASSFFDTLAGKNIQYF.